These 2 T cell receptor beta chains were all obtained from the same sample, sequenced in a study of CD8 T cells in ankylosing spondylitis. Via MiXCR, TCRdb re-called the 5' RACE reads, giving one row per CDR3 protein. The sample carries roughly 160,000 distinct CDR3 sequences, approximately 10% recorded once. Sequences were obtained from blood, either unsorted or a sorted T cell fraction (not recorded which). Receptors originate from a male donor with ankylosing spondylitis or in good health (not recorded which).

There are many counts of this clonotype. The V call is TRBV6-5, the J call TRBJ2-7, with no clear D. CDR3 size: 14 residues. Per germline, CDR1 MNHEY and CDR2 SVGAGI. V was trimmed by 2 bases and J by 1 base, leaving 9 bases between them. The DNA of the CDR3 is TGTGCCAGCAGTTACGAGGTTCCGTCCTACGAGCAGTACTTC. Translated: CASSYEVPSYEQYF.

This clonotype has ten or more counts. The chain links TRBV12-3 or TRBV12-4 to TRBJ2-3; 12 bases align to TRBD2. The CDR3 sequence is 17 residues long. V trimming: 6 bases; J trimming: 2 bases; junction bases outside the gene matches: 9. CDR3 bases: TGTGCCAGCAGCCGTATTCTAGCGGGAGGGGTCACAGATACGCAGTATTTT. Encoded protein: CASSRILAGGVTDTQYF.